A selection of T cell receptor beta chains follows, all from one sample in a study of blood T cell repertoires in COVID-19. Only in-frame clones appear in the TCRdb table, and some are missing; sequencing was by immunoSEQ multiplex PCR. This sample has roughly 170,000 clones; around 87% occur once, and the top ten carry about 0.96%. The sample taken for sequencing was peripheral blood. Receptor source: a woman under 30 who had recovered from COVID-19. Each CDR3 is given with its conserved first and last residue. A D gene is named only where the DNA matches it firmly. Clone size is given for some rows only: seen once, a few or many times, or a class if the clone is expanded.

D	V	J	size	DNA	CDR3
NA	TRBV7-2	TRBJ2-2	few	TGTGCCAGCAGAATACCGGGGGGCCCCGGGGAGCTGTTTTTT	CASRIPGGPGELFF
TRBD1	TRBV27	TRBJ1-3	NA	TGTGCCAGCAGTTTAGGACAGGGGAGGGGAAACACCATATATTTT	CASSLGQGRGNTIYF
NA	TRBV6-6	TRBJ1-2	once	TGTGCCAGCAGTGACAGGACGGAGATACGGTATGGCTACACCTTC	CASSDRTEIRYGYTF
TRBD1	TRBV24-1	TRBJ1-2	NA	TGTGCCACCAGTGATTCCATGACAGGGGGCCACGGTGGCTACACCTTC	CATSDSMTGGHGGYTF
NA	TRBV5-1	TRBJ1-4	once	TGCGCGAGCGGTTTCTTGGGGGGTAATGAAAAACTGTTTTTT	CASGFLGGNEKLFF
TRBD1	TRBV3-1/TRBV3-2	TRBJ2-2	NA	TGTGCCAGCAGCCACACAGGGGGGAGCACCGGGGAGCTGTTTTTT	CASSHTGGSTGELFF
TRBD1	TRBV4-3	TRBJ2-7	NA	TGCGCCAGCAGCCTCGGGACAGGGTCCTACGAGCAGTACTTC	CASSLGTGSYEQYF
NA	TRBV7-8	TRBJ1-5	NA	TGTGCCAGCAGCTTAGCCCGAATCGGGAGACGTCAACAGCCCCAGCATTTT	CASSLARIGRRQQPQHF
TRBD1	TRBV16	TRBJ1-6	NA	TGTGCCAGCACCCGGGACAGAATTTCACCCCTCCACTTT	CASTRDRISPLHF
TRBD1	TRBV3-1/TRBV3-2	TRBJ1-1	NA	TGTGCCAGCAGCCTTTCCGACAGGGTAACTGAAGCTTTCTTT	CASSLSDRVTEAFF
NA	TRBV14	TRBJ2-1	NA	TGTGCCAGCAGCCAAGAAGGCGGAGTGGTTGATGAGCAGTTCTTC	CASSQEGGVVDEQFF
TRBD1	TRBV15	TRBJ1-2	NA	TGTGCCACCAGCAGAGGGGACAGTGGGAAGATTAGTGGCTACACCTTC	CATSRGDSGKISGYTF
TRBD1	TRBV7-2	TRBJ1-2	NA	TGTGCCAGCAGCCCCGACAGGGGAGGTGGCTACACCTTC	CASSPDRGGGYTF
NA	TRBV4-1	TRBJ1-6	NA	TGCGCCAGCAGCCAATCAGGGAAGCTACCCCTCCACTTT	CASSQSGKLPLHF
TRBD2	TRBV2	TRBJ2-1	NA	TGTGCCAGCATAGCGGGACTAGCGGGCCTGAGCTCCTACAATGAGCAGTTCTTC	CASIAGLAGLSSYNEQFF
TRBD2	TRBV11-3	TRBJ2-4	NA	TGTGCCAGCAGCCTCGGGGGGAGGGATACAAAATTC	CASSLGGRDTKF
NA	TRBV29-1	TRBJ2-3	NA	TGCAGCGCTATAGAAGATACGCAGTATTTT	CSAIEDTQYF
TRBD1	TRBV5-1	TRBJ1-4	NA	TGCGCCAGCAGCTCGACAGGGGAGGATGAAAAACTGTTTTTT	CASSSTGEDEKLFF
NA	TRBV14	TRBJ2-7	NA	TGTGCCAGCAGCCAAGTTTACGGGAATCTCTACGAGCAGTACTTC	CASSQVYGNLYEQYF
NA	TRBV21-1	TRBJ2-7	NA	TGTGCCAGCAGCAGGCCTAGCGTTCACGAGCAGTACTTC	CASSRPSVHEQYF